These 29 T cell receptor beta chains were sequenced from one sample in a study of T-cell reconstitution after alpha-beta-depleted transplantation in children (dated by TCRdb to about 2016). What the treatment or condition label conveys for this sample: allogeneic hematopoietic cell transplantation with graft depleted of TCRalphabeta T cells and CD19 B cells. The library was obtained by PCR. For sequencing, an Illumina HiSeq 2500 was employed. To normalize quantification of the TCRbeta repertoire, the TCR libraries were built with molecular barcoding that relied on unique molecular identifiers. The public sequencing data were trimmed at Q25 with fastp and processed into clonotypes with MiXCR by TCRdb, which kept only in-frame beta chains. One record per CDR3 amino acid sequence lists the most common genes and DNA. Counted in this sample were hundreds of thousands of distinct CDR3 sequences; about 12% of them appeared once. The ten largest account for 0.79% of the sample.

This sample comprised PBMCs, obtained before TCRalphabeta/CD19-depleted stem cell transplant. The origin of the receptors is a girl aged 2-15 years with congenital amegakaryocytic thrombocytopenia, due to receive a stem cell transplant.

Worth noting for this clonotype: This clone may be a read error of a much larger clone one base away. The chain carries TRBV20-1 and TRBJ2-7; 7 positions match TRBD2. The germline CDR1 and CDR2 sequences are DFQATT and SNEGSKA (reference sequence). The CDR3 totals 14 residues. The CDR3 DNA follows: TGCAGTGCCACGAGACTAGCCGGTGTTTACGAGCCGTACTTC. Translating gives CSATRLAGVYEPYF.

This clonotype was recorded many times. This sequence joins TRBV20-1 and TRBJ2-1; 8 nucleotides line up with TRBD1. V gave up 7 bases and J gave up 5 bases; unmatched junction bases: 16. Germline assignment: CDR1 DFQATT and CDR2 SNEGSKA (reference sequence). This CDR3 contains 16 residues. CDR3 protein: CSGRDLGDRPNNEQFF. DNA of the CDR3: TGCAGTGGAAGAGACTTGGGGGACAGGCCTAACAATGAGCAGTTCTTC.

This chain joins TRBV28 and TRBJ2-7, with 14 positions matching TRBD2. The length of the CDR3 is 18 residues. Germline V gene sequence: CDR1 MDHEN, CDR2 SYDVKM. V lost 6 bases, J lost 3 bases, and 13 bases stayed unmatched. The DNA of the CDR3 is TGTGCCAGCAGCTCCGGGACTAGCGGGAGAGAACCTGTCTACGAGCAGTACTTC. Translated: CASSSGTSGREPVYEQYF.

This clonotype was detected ten times or more. This chain joins TRBV12-3 or TRBV12-4 and TRBJ2-7, with D maybe TRBD1 (5 bases). This CDR3 is built from 14 residues. Trimming stripped 2 bases from V and 1 base from J, with 9 bases between. The CDR3 sequence is CASSLQGGSYEQYF. The CDR3 DNA follows: TGTGCCAGCAGTTTACAGGGCGGTTCCTACGAGCAGTACTTC.

This clonotype was detected many times. The chain couples TRBV29-1 to TRBJ2-3; maybe TRBD2 (5 bases). V was trimmed by 5 bases and J by 3 bases, leaving 21 bases between them. Germline CDR1 reads SQVTM; CDR2 reads ANQGSEA. CDR3 size: 16 residues. As DNA, the CDR3 is TGCAGCGTTTCTGAGGGCCTCGGAGCGAGAACAGATACGCAGTATTTT. Its protein product is CSVSEGLGARTDTQYF.

The table lists this clonotype with many counts. The chain carries TRBV20-1 and TRBJ1-4, with D maybe TRBD1 (5 bases). Germline CDR1 is DFQATT and CDR2 is SNEGSKA (reference sequence). Trimming cost V 5 bases and J 8 bases, with 15 bases left between them. The CDR3 extends over 13 amino acids. In DNA, the CDR3 is TGCAGTGCTCCCTGGCAGGGCTGGGAAAAACTGTTTTTT. Translating it yields CSAPWQGWEKLFF.

The chain has TRBV7-2 and TRBJ2-3, with unresolved D. Germline CDR1 and CDR2: SGHTA and FQGNSA. With 8 bases removed from V and 2 bases from J, the gap between germline ends came to 14 bases. This CDR3 contains 14 residues. The CDR3 DNA reads as TGTGCCAGCCTCTCCCCGGCAGTCACAGATACGCAGTATTTT. Its protein product is CASLSPAVTDTQYF.

The chain uses TRBV20-1 and TRBJ2-3; D perhaps matches TRBD1 (6 bases). The J call may be wrong; the DNA end is better matched by TRBJ1-5. This CDR3 is built from 15 residues. Germline CDR1 DFQATT, CDR2 SNEGSKA (reference sequence). The CDR3 nucleotides are TGCAGTGCCGCCACTAGCGGGGCTTACAGGGATACGCAGCATTTT. Its translation is CSAATSGAYRDTQHF.

This clonotype was counted only a few times. The genes are TRBV5-1 and TRBJ2-7, with a possible D match to TRBD1 (6 bases). The CDR3 is made up of 16 amino acids. The V and J ends lost 1 base and 0 bases respectively, with 14 bases between them. CDR1 and CDR2 (germline): SGHRS, YFSETQ. CDR3 residues: CASSLTPGQPSYEQYF. The CDR3 DNA reads as TGCGCCAGCAGCTTGACTCCGGGACAACCCTCCTACGAGCAGTACTTC.

The chain employs TRBV20-1 and TRBJ1-2; possible D gene TRBD1, 5 bases. The CDR3 has 14 amino acids. The V gene lost 0 bases and the J gene lost 4 bases, with 12 bases spanning the gap. The germline V gene encodes CDR1 DFQATT and CDR2 SNEGSKA (reference sequence). The CDR3 DNA reads TGCAGTGCTAGAGATCCGGGGCAGATCTATGGCTACACCTTC. It encodes CSARDPGQIYGYTF.

There are a few counts of this clonotype. The chain couples TRBV28 to TRBJ2-3; D may be TRBD1 (6 bases). This CDR3 region has 13 residues. V lost 7 bases, J lost 2 bases, and 10 bases lay in between. Per germline, CDR1 MDHEN and CDR2 SYDVKM. CDR3 nucleotides: TGTGCCAGCACCCCAGGGGTCACAGATACGCAGTATTTT. It specifies CASTPGVTDTQYF.

As for this clonotype: The junction shows a germline mismatch at one end, possibly a read error. This sequence joins TRBV18 and TRBJ1-2; TRBD1 is a possible D gene (5 bases). Germline assignment: CDR1 KGHSH and CDR2 LQKENI. The length of the CDR3 is 14 residues. CDR3 in amino acids: CASSTLDGGSGDTF. The CDR3 coding sequence is TGTGCCAGCTCAACCTTGGACGGGGGATCTGGCGACACCTTC.

This clonotype has ten or more counts. The gene calls are TRBV27 and TRBJ1-5; D is ambiguous. The CDR3 has 14 residues. V shed 4 bases and J shed 4 bases, with 11 bases lying between them. Germline-derived CDR1 and CDR2 are MNHEY and SMNVEV (reference sequence). CDR3 loop: CASSSFWGNQPQHF. Written as DNA, the CDR3 is TGTGCCAGCAGTTCTTTTTGGGGAAATCAGCCCCAGCATTTT.

This clonotype appeared many times. This rearrangement joins TRBV6-5 to TRBJ1-1, with D unresolved. CDR3 size: 13 residues. Looked up from germline, CDR1 is MNHEY and CDR2 is SVGAGI. The ends were cut back, 4 bases at V and 2 bases at J, with 8 bases in the middle. CDR3 in amino acids: CASSWSPNTEAFF. DNA of the CDR3: TGTGCCAGCAGTTGGTCCCCTAACACTGAAGCTTTCTTT.

Only a few counts were recorded for this clonotype. The chain combines TRBV5-6 with TRBJ1-5; no clear D. The germline V gene has CDR1 SGHDT and CDR2 YYEEEE. The CDR3 spans 14 residues. Trimming shortened V by 1 base and J by 7 bases, and 12 bases separated the two germline ends. The CDR3 loop is CASSLFLAEQPQHF. The DNA of the CDR3 is TGTGCCAGCAGCTTGTTTCTAGCGGAACAGCCCCAGCATTTT.

This clonotype was observed a few times. This chain links TRBV29-1 with TRBJ1-1; maybe TRBD1 (6 bases). Trimming stripped 5 bases from V and 4 bases from J, with 11 bases between. In germline, CDR1 is SQVTM, CDR2 ANQGSEA. The CDR3 runs 12 residues. The DNA of the CDR3 is TGCAGCGTTTCCGAGGGGGTCACTGAAGCTTTCTTT. Translated: CSVSEGVTEAFF.

This clonotype was seen ten or more times. The rearrangement uses TRBV5-6 and TRBJ2-7; tentative D call: TRBD2 (5 bases). The CDR3 sequence is 14 residues long. Trimming cost V 0 bases and J 3 bases, with 10 bases left between them. Germline CDR1 is SGHDT and CDR2 is YYEEEE. This chain's CDR3 is CASSLGPSFYEQYF. The CDR3, as DNA: TGTGCCAGCAGCTTGGGTCCTAGCTTCTACGAGCAGTACTTC.

This clonotype was counted many times. The rearrangement links TRBV10-3 to TRBJ2-1; TRBD2 agrees at 9 bases. Looked up from germline, CDR1 is ENHRY and CDR2 is SYGVKD. V shed 7 bases, J shed 8 bases, and the junction held 6 bases outside the gene matches. The CDR3 covers 13 residues. The CDR3 here is CAITAGGGDEQFF. CDR3 coding DNA: TGTGCCATCACAGCGGGAGGAGGCGATGAGCAGTTCTTC.

This clonotype was recorded at least ten times. The chain is built from TRBV5-1 and TRBJ2-1; D gene uncertain. Germline values: CDR1 SGHRS, CDR2 YFSETQ. The CDR3 runs to 12 residues. Deletions cut 3 bases from V and 3 bases from J, with 4 bases between. CDR3 nucleotides: TGCGCCAGCAGCTCCATCTACAATGAGCAGTTCTTC. Translated: CASSSIYNEQFF.

This clonotype was seen repeatedly, ten times or more. The V and J genes are TRBV6-1 and TRBJ2-7; possible D gene TRBD2, 5 bases. V was trimmed by 6 bases and J by 5 bases, leaving 20 bases between them. The CDR3 contains 15 residues. CDR1 and CDR2 from the germline V gene are MNHNS and SASEGT. CDR3 sequence reads: CASRLTTGILDEQYF. The CDR3 DNA follows: TGTGCCAGCAGACTTACCACCGGGATACTGGACGAGCAGTACTTC.

The V call is TRBV5-6, the J call TRBJ1-3, with D possibly being TRBD1 (6 bases). Germline V gene sequence: CDR1 SGHDT, CDR2 YYEEEE. The germline V and J ends were trimmed by 4 bases and 1 base, with 15 bases remaining between them. There are 16 residues in the CDR3. In DNA form, the CDR3 reads TGTGCCAGCAGCCCGGGACACCTGGGGTCTGGAAACACCATATATTTT. Encoded protein: CASSPGHLGSGNTIYF.

The sample holds many counts of this clonotype. This rearrangement joins TRBV6-1 to TRBJ2-7, with TRBD2 matching over 7 bases. Germline V gene lookup returns CDR1 MNHNS and CDR2 SASEGT. V trimming: 8 bases; J trimming: 6 bases; junction bases outside the gene matches: 13. This CDR3 region has 14 residues. The CDR3: CASSSGAGKSEQYF. CDR3 DNA sequence: TGTGCCAGCTCCTCGGGAGCGGGAAAGTCCGAGCAGTACTTC.

The gene calls are TRBV5-1 and TRBJ2-1, with no clear D. This CDR3 has 15 amino acids. In germline, CDR1 is SGHRS, CDR2 YFSETQ. Trimming removed 2 bases at V and 4 bases at J, with 13 bases between. The CDR3 region is CASSLLGQRYNEQFF. The CDR3 nucleotides are TGCGCCAGCAGCTTACTTGGGCAGAGGTACAATGAGCAGTTCTTC.

The chain is built from TRBV19 and TRBJ2-7; possibly TRBD2 for D (5 bases). Trimming stripped 3 bases from V and 5 bases from J, with 17 bases between. The length of the CDR3 is 15 residues. Per germline, CDR1 LNHDA and CDR2 SQIVND (reference sequence). CDR3 region: CASSMRAPGVDEQYF. DNA for the CDR3: TGTGCCAGTAGTATGAGGGCCCCCGGGGTCGACGAGCAGTACTTC.

Regarding this clonotype: This may come from a read error, since a much larger clone is one base off. The chain uses TRBV6-5 and TRBJ2-1; D not resolved. The germline V gene encodes CDR1 MNHEY and CDR2 SVGAGI. This CDR3 spans 13 amino acids. The CDR3 is CASRYSRNNEQFF. The CDR3 DNA follows: TGTGCCAGCAGATACTCTCGGAACAATGAGCAGTTCTTC.

The J gene is TRBJ2-1, the V gene TRBV20-1; D gene uncertain. The CDR3 length is 11 residues. Trimming removed 6 bases at V and 5 bases at J, with 8 bases between. Per germline, CDR1 DFQATT and CDR2 SNEGSKA (reference sequence). CDR3 nucleotide sequence: TGCAGTGCCCCTCTCGACAATGAGCAGTTCTTC. Protein product: CSAPLDNEQFF.

V gene TRBV19 combines with J gene TRBJ2-1; D perhaps matches TRBD2 (5 bases). The length of the CDR3 is 15 residues. Germline V CDR1 and CDR2: LNHDA, SQIVND (reference sequence). V was pared by 2 bases and J by 3 bases, with 11 bases between. CDR3 loop: CASSIRTRVYNEQFF. The DNA of the CDR3 is TGTGCCAGTAGTATACGTACTAGAGTCTACAATGAGCAGTTCTTC.

Turning to this clonotype: A read error is possible here, since a much larger clone lies one base away. V is TRBV20-1 and J is TRBJ2-1; no clear D gene. Germline-derived CDR1 and CDR2 are DFQATT and SNEGSKA (reference sequence). There are 11 residues in the CDR3. As DNA, the CDR3 is TGCAGTGCTACCCCTGACAATGAGCTGTTCTTC. Its protein is CSATPDNELFF.

A few counts support this clonotype. The CDR3 is CSVGRTGATGELFF. As DNA, the CDR3 is TGCAGCGTTGGTCGGACAGGGGCAACCGGGGAGCTGTTTTTT. This chain links TRBV29-1 with TRBJ2-2; TRBD1 matches at 9 bases. V lost 4 bases, J lost 5 bases, and 5 bases stayed unmatched. The CDR3 runs 14 residues. CDR1 is SQVTM and CDR2 is ANQGSEA in the germline V gene.